Listed below are T cell receptor beta chains from one sample, sequenced in a study of Ad26.COV2.S vaccination and SARS-CoV-2 variants. Using immunoSEQ multiplex PCR, the repertoire was profiled, and TCRdb retains in-frame clones only, with some absent. Among about 680,000 clones, about 89% were seen once, and the ten largest hold 1.5%. The material sequenced was peripheral blood, taken in a trial of Ad26.COV2.S vaccine versus placebo. The receptor source for this set is a person aged 18-65 years who received the Ad26.COV2.S COVID-19 vaccine or a placebo. Each CDR3 is given with its conserved first and last residue. The D gene is left open where the match is weak. Only part of the rows carry a size: once, few, many, or a class if the clone is expanded.

clone_size: -; d_call: -; v_call: TRBV5-8; j_call: TRBJ1-4; cdr3_aa: CASSFGAWNEKLFF; cdr3_nt: TGTGCCAGCAGCTTTGGGGCATGGAATGAAAAACTGTTTTTT
clone_size: -; d_call: TRBD1; v_call: TRBV18; j_call: TRBJ2-3; cdr3_aa: CASSPRDRGVTDTQYF; cdr3_nt: TGTGCCAGCTCACCACGGGACAGGGGTGTAACAGATACGCAGTATTTT
clone_size: few; d_call: TRBD1; v_call: TRBV27; j_call: TRBJ1-5; cdr3_aa: CASSWDRAAQPQHF; cdr3_nt: TGTGCCAGCAGTTGGGACAGGGCCGCTCAGCCCCAGCATTTT
clone_size: -; d_call: -; v_call: TRBV19; j_call: TRBJ1-6; cdr3_aa: CASSISGINSPLHF; cdr3_nt: TGTGCCAGTAGTATATCTGGTATTAATTCACCCCTCCACTTT
clone_size: -; d_call: -; v_call: TRBV6-5; j_call: TRBJ1-1; cdr3_aa: CASSYSLTVNTEAFF; cdr3_nt: TGTGCCAGCAGTTACTCTTTGACAGTGAACACTGAAGCTTTCTTT
clone_size: -; d_call: TRBD2; v_call: TRBV7-2; j_call: TRBJ2-7; cdr3_aa: CASRAAGTSGIYEQYF; cdr3_nt: TGTGCCAGCAGAGCAGCCGGGACTAGCGGCATCTACGAGCAGTACTTC
clone_size: -; d_call: TRBD2; v_call: TRBV6-2/TRBV6-3; j_call: TRBJ2-5; cdr3_aa: CASSYALAGDRGETQYF; cdr3_nt: TGTGCCAGCAGTTACGCACTAGCGGGGGACCGGGGAGAGACCCAGTACTTC
clone_size: -; d_call: -; v_call: TRBV5-1; j_call: TRBJ2-5; cdr3_aa: CASSYPTGQETQYF; cdr3_nt: TGCGCCAGCAGCTATCCGACTGGACAAGAGACCCAGTACTTC
clone_size: -; d_call: TRBD1; v_call: TRBV6-6; j_call: TRBJ1-2; cdr3_aa: CASSYSGQGVGYGYTF; cdr3_nt: TGTGCCAGCAGTTACTCTGGACAGGGGGTGGGCTATGGCTACACCTTC
clone_size: -; d_call: -; v_call: TRBV7-9; j_call: TRBJ2-2; cdr3_aa: CASSLREHGELFF; cdr3_nt: TGTGCCAGCAGCTTAAGGGAGCACGGGGAGCTGTTTTTT
clone_size: -; d_call: TRBD1; v_call: TRBV18; j_call: TRBJ2-7; cdr3_aa: CASSPDRAGFYEQYF; cdr3_nt: TGTGCCAGCTCACCCGACAGGGCTGGCTTCTACGAGCAGTACTTC
clone_size: -; d_call: TRBD1; v_call: TRBV12-5; j_call: TRBJ1-5; cdr3_aa: CASAGTGNYQPQHF; cdr3_nt: TGTGCTAGTGCAGGGACAGGGAACTATCAGCCCCAGCATTTT
clone_size: -; d_call: TRBD2; v_call: TRBV5-4; j_call: TRBJ2-4; cdr3_aa: CASSVGSGGAIQYF; cdr3_nt: TGTGCCAGCAGCGTAGGAAGCGGGGGGGCCATTCAGTACTTC
clone_size: -; d_call: -; v_call: TRBV2; j_call: TRBJ2-6; cdr3_aa: CASTKKNSGANVLTF; cdr3_nt: TGTGCCAGCACCAAGAAAAATTCTGGGGCCAACGTCCTGACTTTC
clone_size: -; d_call: TRBD1; v_call: TRBV5-1; j_call: TRBJ1-4; cdr3_aa: CASSSGTGGEKLFF; cdr3_nt: TGCGCCAGCAGCTCCGGGACAGGGGGTGAAAAACTGTTTTTT
clone_size: once; d_call: -; v_call: TRBV6-5; j_call: TRBJ1-1; cdr3_aa: CASSSGDTEAFF; cdr3_nt: TGTGCCAGCAGTAGCGGGGACACTGAAGCTTTCTTT
clone_size: -; d_call: -; v_call: TRBV7-9; j_call: TRBJ2-6; cdr3_aa: CASSPVSSGANVLTF; cdr3_nt: TGTGCCAGCAGCCCCGTTTCCTCTGGGGCCAACGTCCTGACTTTC
clone_size: -; d_call: -; v_call: TRBV25-1; j_call: TRBJ2-3; cdr3_aa: CASSDPGGTDTQYF; cdr3_nt: TGTGCCAGCAGTGACCCGGGGGGCACAGATACGCAGTATTTT
clone_size: -; d_call: -; v_call: TRBV3-1/TRBV3-2; j_call: TRBJ1-5; cdr3_aa: CASSLDTSSNQPQHF; cdr3_nt: TGTGCCAGCAGCCTGGACACGTCTAGCAATCAGCCCCAGCATTTT
clone_size: -; d_call: TRBD1; v_call: TRBV18; j_call: TRBJ2-7; cdr3_aa: CASSAGWGQVPPEQYF; cdr3_nt: TGTGCCAGCTCCGCAGGGTGGGGACAGGTTCCCCCCGAGCAGTACTTC
clone_size: -; d_call: -; v_call: TRBV9; j_call: TRBJ1-6; cdr3_aa: CASTPGEDNSPLHF; cdr3_nt: TGTGCCAGCACCCCGGGGGAGGATAATTCACCCCTCCACTTT
clone_size: -; d_call: -; v_call: TRBV19; j_call: TRBJ2-5; cdr3_aa: CASSIESFQETQYF; cdr3_nt: TGTGCCAGTAGTATAGAGTCCTTCCAAGAGACCCAGTACTTC
clone_size: -; d_call: TRBD1; v_call: TRBV6-5; j_call: TRBJ1-2; cdr3_aa: CASSYQGQLFYGYTF; cdr3_nt: TGTGCCAGCAGTTACCAGGGACAGCTTTTCTATGGCTACACCTTC
clone_size: -; d_call: TRBD1; v_call: TRBV7-9; j_call: TRBJ1-1; cdr3_aa: CASSLAGTGSEAFF; cdr3_nt: TGTGCCAGCAGCTTAGCGGGGACAGGTAGCGAAGCTTTCTTT
clone_size: -; d_call: TRBD2; v_call: TRBV2; j_call: TRBJ2-7; cdr3_aa: CASTPGGSLTEQYF; cdr3_nt: TGTGCCAGCACCCCGGGAGGTAGCTTAACCGAGCAGTACTTC
clone_size: -; d_call: -; v_call: TRBV7-9; j_call: TRBJ1-1; cdr3_aa: CASSLSRVGTEAFF; cdr3_nt: TGTGCCAGCAGCTTATCCAGGGTCGGCACTGAAGCTTTCTTT
clone_size: -; d_call: -; v_call: TRBV24-1; j_call: TRBJ1-1; cdr3_aa: CATSGASGEAFF; cdr3_nt: TGTGCCACCAGTGGGGCCTCAGGGGAAGCTTTCTTT
clone_size: many; d_call: TRBD1; v_call: TRBV6-2/TRBV6-3; j_call: TRBJ1-1; cdr3_aa: CASSSHRGRDTEAFF; cdr3_nt: TGTGCCAGCAGTTCGCACAGGGGGCGCGACACTGAAGCTTTCTTT
clone_size: -; d_call: TRBD2; v_call: TRBV4-2; j_call: TRBJ2-1; cdr3_aa: CASSQGGGRVDNEQFF; cdr3_nt: TGTGCCAGCAGCCAAGGGGGCGGGAGAGTTGACAATGAGCAGTTCTTC
clone_size: -; d_call: TRBD1; v_call: TRBV5-3; j_call: TRBJ1-3; cdr3_aa: CARSSSGQGSGNTIYF; cdr3_nt: TGTGCCAGAAGCTCTTCGGGACAGGGATCAGGAAACACCATATATTTT
clone_size: -; d_call: -; v_call: TRBV11-2; j_call: TRBJ2-5; cdr3_aa: CASSLSSHSRYF; cdr3_nt: TGTGCCAGCAGCCTCTCTTCTCATAGTCGGTACTTC
clone_size: -; d_call: -; v_call: TRBV6-5; j_call: TRBJ2-3; cdr3_aa: CASSLLGQGGDTQYF; cdr3_nt: TGTGCCAGCAGTTTGTTGGGACAAGGTGGGGATACGCAGTATTTT
clone_size: -; d_call: TRBD2; v_call: TRBV4-1; j_call: TRBJ2-3; cdr3_aa: CASSQARLGGGITDTQYF; cdr3_nt: TGCGCCAGCAGCCAAGCACGGCTCGGGGGGGGGATCACAGATACGCAGTATTTT
clone_size: -; d_call: -; v_call: TRBV4-1; j_call: TRBJ1-4; cdr3_aa: CASRPTGNEKLFF; cdr3_nt: TGCGCCAGCCGGCCAACTGGTAATGAAAAACTGTTTTTT
clone_size: -; d_call: TRBD2; v_call: TRBV7-6; j_call: TRBJ2-2; cdr3_aa: CASSFATSYWGGELFF; cdr3_nt: TGTGCCAGCAGCTTCGCGACTAGCTATTGGGGCGGGGAGCTGTTTTTT